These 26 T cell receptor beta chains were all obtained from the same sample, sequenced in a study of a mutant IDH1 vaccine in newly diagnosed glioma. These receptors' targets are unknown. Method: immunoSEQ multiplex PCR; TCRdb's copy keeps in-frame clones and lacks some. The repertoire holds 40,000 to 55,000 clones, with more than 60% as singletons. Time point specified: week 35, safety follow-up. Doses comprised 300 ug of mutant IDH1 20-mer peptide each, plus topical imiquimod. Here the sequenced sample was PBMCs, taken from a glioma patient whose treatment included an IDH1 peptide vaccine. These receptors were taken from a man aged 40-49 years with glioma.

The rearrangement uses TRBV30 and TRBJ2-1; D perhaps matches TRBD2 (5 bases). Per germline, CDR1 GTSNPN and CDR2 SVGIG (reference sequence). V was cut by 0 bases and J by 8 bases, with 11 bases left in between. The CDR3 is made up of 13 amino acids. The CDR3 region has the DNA TGTGCCTGGAGTGTGACAATGGGAGATGAGCAGTTCTTC. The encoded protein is CAWSVTMGDEQFF.

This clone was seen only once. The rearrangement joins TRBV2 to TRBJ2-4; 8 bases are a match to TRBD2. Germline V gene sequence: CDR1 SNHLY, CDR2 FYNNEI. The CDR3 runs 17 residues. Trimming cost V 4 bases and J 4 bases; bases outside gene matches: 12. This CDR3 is CASSGSGGGPTKNIQYF. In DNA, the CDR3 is TGTGCCAGCAGTGGGTCTGGCGGGGGGCCGACTAAAAACATTCAGTACTTC. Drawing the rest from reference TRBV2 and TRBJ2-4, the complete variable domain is EPEVTQTPSHQVTQMGQEVILRCVPISNHLYFYWYRQILGQKVEFLVSFYNNEISEKSEIFDDQFSVERPDGSNFTLKIRSTKLEDSAMYFCASSGSGGGPTKNIQYFGAGTRLSVL.

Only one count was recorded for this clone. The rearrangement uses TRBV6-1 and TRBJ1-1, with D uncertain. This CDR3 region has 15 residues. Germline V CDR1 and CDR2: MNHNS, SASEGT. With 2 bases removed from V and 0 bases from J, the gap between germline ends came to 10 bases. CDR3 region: CASSEPGDLNTEAFF. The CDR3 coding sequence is TGTGCCAGCAGTGAACCAGGAGACCTGAACACTGAAGCTTTCTTT.

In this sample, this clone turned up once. As DNA, the CDR3 is TGTGCCAGCAGCTCGACCGGGACACAGTACGAGCAGTACTTC. This codes for CASSSTGTQYEQYF. This sequence joins TRBV11-2 and TRBJ2-7, with D perhaps matching TRBD1 (6 bases). The germline gives CDR1 SGHAT, CDR2 FQNNGV. The V gene lost 4 bases and the J gene lost 4 bases, with 14 bases spanning the gap. The length of the CDR3 is 14 residues.

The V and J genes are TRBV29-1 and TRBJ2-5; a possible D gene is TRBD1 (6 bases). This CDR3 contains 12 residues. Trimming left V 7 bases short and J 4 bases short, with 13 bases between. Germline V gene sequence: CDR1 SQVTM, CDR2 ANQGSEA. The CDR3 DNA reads TGCAGCGCTAAACAGGGAGCAGAGACCCAGTACTTC. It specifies CSAKQGAETQYF. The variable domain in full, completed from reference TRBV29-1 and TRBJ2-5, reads SAVISQKPSRDICQRGTSLTIQCQVDSQVTMMFWYRQQPGQSLTLIATANQGSEATYESGFVIDKFPISRPNLTFSTLTVSNMSPEDSSIYLCSAKQGAETQYFGPGTRLLVL.

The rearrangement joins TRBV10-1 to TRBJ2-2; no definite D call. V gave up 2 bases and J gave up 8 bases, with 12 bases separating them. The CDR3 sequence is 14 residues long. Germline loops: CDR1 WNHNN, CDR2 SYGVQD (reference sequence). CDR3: CASSEVEKGGELFF. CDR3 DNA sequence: TGCGCCAGCAGTGAGGTAGAGAAAGGAGGGGAGCTGTTTTTT.

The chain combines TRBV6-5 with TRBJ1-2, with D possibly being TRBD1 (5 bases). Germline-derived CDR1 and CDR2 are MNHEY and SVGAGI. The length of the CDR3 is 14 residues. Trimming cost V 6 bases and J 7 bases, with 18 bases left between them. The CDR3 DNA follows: TGTGCCAGCAGGGATGGGGGGGGACTAGGTGGCTACACCTTC. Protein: CASRDGGGLGGYTF.

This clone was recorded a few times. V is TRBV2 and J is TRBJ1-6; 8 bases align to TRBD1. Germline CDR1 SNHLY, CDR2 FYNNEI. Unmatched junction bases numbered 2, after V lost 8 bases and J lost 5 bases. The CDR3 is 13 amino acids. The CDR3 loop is CASSGQDNSPLHF. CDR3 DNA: TGTGCCAGCTCGGGACAGGATAATTCACCCCTCCACTTT.

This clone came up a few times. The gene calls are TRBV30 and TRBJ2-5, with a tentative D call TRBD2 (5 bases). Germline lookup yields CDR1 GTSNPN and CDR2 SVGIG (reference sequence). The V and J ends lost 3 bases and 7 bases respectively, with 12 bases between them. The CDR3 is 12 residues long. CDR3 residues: CAWRRTSGTQYF. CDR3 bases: TGTGCCTGGAGGCGGACTTCGGGGACCCAGTACTTC. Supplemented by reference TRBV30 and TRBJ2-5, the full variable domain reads SQTIHQWPATLVQPVGSPLSLECTVEGTSNPNLYWYRQAAGRGLQLLFYSVGIGQISSEVPQNLSASRPQDRQFILSSKKLLLSDSGFYLCAWRRTSGTQYFGPGTRLLVL.

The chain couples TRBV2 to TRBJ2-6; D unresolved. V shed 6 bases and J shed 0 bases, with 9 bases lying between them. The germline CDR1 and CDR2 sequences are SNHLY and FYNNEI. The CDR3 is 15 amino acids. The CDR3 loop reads CASREFSSGANVLTF. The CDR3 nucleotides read TGTGCCAGCAGGGAATTTAGCTCTGGGGCCAACGTCCTGACTTTC.

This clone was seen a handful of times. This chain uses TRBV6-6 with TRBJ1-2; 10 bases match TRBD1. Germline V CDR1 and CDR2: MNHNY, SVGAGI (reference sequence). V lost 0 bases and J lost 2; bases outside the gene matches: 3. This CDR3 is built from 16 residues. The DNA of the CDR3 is TGTGCCAGCAGTTACTCGCCGGGACAGGGGAACTATGGCTACACCTTC. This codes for CASSYSPGQGNYGYTF.

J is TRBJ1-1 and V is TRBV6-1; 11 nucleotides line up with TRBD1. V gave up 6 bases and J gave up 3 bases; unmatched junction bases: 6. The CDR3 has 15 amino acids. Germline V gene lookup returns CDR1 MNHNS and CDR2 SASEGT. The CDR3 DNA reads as TGTGCCAGCAGAGGACAGGGGGCCGGGGACACTGAAGCTTTCTTT. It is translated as CASRGQGAGDTEAFF.

The CDR3 sequence: CASSHTGTGQNQPQHF. For the CDR3, the DNA is TGTGCCAGCTCACATACGGGGACAGGTCAAAATCAGCCCCAGCATTTT. The chain has TRBV18 and TRBJ1-5, with 8 bases identical to TRBD1. The CDR3 contains 16 residues. Germline CDR1 and CDR2: KGHSH and LQKENI. V was pared by 4 bases and J by 4 bases, with 9 bases of the junction left unmatched.

The CDR3 sequence: CASSLLGRAFF. Written as DNA, the CDR3 is TGTGCCAGCAGTTTATTGGGCAGAGCTTTCTTT. The genes are TRBV27 and TRBJ1-1; D unresolved. V lost 1 base, J lost 10 bases, and 7 bases lay in between. Germline CDR1 and CDR2: MNHEY and SMNVEV (reference sequence). CDR3 length: 11 amino acids.

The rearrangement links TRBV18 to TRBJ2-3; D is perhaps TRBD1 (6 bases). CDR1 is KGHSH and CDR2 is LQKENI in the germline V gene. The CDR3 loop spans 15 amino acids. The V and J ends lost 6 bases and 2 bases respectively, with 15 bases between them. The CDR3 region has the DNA TGTGCCAGCTCTATCGACAGGTCTATCACAGATACGCAGTATTTT. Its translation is CASSIDRSITDTQYF. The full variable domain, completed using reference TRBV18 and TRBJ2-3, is NAGVMQNPRHLVRRRGQEARLRCSPMKGHSHVYWYRQLPEEGLKFMVYLQKENIIDESGMPKERFSAEFPKEGPSILRIQQVVRGDSAAYFCASSIDRSITDTQYFGPGTRLTVL.

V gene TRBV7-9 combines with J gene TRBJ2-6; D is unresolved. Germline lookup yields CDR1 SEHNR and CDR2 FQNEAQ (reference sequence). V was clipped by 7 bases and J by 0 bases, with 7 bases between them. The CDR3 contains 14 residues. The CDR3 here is CASNRPSGANVLTF. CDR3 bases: TGTGCCAGCAATCGGCCCTCTGGGGCCAACGTCCTGACTTTC. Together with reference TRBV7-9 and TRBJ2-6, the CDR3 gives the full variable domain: DTGVSQNPRHKITKRGQNVTFRCDPISEHNRLYWYRQTLGQGPEFLTYFQNEAQLEKSRLLSDRFSAERPKGSFSTLEIQRTEQGDSAMYLCASNRPSGANVLTFGAGSRLTVL.

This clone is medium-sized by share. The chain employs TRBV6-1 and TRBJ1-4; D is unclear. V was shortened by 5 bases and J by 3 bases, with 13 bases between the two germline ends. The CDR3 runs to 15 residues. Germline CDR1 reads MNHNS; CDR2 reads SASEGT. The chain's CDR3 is CASSPEGWANEKLFF. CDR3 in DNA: TGTGCCAGCAGTCCCGAGGGTTGGGCTAATGAAAAACTGTTTTTT.

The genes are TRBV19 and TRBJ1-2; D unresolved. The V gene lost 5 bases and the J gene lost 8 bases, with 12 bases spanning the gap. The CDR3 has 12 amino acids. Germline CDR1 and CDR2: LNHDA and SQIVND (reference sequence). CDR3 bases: TGTGCCAGTAGTCTCGGCGGCCTCGGCTACACCTTC. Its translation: CASSLGGLGYTF. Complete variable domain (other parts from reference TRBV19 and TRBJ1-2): DGGITQSPKYLFRKEGQNVTLSCEQNLNHDAMYWYRQDPGQGLRLIYYSQIVNDFQKGDIAEGYSVSREKKESFPLTVTSAQKNPTAFYLCASSLGGLGYTFGSGTRLTVV.

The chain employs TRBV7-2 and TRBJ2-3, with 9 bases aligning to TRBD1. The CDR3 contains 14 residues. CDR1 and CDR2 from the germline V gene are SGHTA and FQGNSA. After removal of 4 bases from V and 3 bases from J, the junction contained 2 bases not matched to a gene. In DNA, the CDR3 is TGTGCCAGCAGCTCGGGACAGGGTACAGATACGCAGTATTTT. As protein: CASSSGQGTDTQYF.

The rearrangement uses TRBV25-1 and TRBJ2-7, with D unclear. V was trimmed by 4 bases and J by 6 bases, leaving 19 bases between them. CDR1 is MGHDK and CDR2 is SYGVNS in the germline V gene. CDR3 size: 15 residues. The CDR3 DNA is TGTGCCAGCAGTGCGATGGGTCTCGGAGTTGCCGAGCAGTACTTC. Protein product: CASSAMGLGVAEQYF.

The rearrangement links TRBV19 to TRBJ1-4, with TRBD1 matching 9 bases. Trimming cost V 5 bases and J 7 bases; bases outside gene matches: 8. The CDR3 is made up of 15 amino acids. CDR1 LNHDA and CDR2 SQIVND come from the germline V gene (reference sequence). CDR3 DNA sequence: TGTGCCAGTAGTGTTTCCGGGACAGGGAGTGAAAAACTGTTTTTT. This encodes CASSVSGTGSEKLFF. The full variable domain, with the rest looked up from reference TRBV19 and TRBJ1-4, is DGGITQSPKYLFRKEGQNVTLSCEQNLNHDAMYWYRQDPGQGLRLIYYSQIVNDFQKGDIAEGYSVSREKKESFPLTVTSAQKNPTAFYLCASSVSGTGSEKLFFGSGTQLSVL.

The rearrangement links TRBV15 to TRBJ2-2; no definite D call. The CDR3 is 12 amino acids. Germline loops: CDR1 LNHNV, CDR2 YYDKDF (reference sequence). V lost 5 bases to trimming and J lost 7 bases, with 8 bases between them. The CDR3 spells CATSAWNGELFF. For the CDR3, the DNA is TGTGCCACCAGCGCCTGGAACGGGGAGCTGTTTTTT.

CDR3 amino acids: CASSLSPLRLNTDTQYF. CDR3 sequence (DNA): TGTGCCAGCAGTTTATCCCCGCTCCGACTAAATACAGATACGCAGTATTTT. The J gene is TRBJ2-3, the V gene TRBV27, with D perhaps TRBD2 (5 bases). Germline lookup yields CDR1 MNHEY and CDR2 SMNVEV (reference sequence). The CDR3 runs to 17 residues. V lost 0 bases, J lost 3 bases, and 16 bases lay in between.

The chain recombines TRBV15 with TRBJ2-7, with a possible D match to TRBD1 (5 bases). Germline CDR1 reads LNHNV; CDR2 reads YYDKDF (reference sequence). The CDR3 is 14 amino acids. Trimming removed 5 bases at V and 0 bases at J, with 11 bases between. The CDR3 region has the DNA TGTGCCACCAGCCAGACAGTTCCCTCCTACGAGCAGTACTTC. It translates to CATSQTVPSYEQYF.

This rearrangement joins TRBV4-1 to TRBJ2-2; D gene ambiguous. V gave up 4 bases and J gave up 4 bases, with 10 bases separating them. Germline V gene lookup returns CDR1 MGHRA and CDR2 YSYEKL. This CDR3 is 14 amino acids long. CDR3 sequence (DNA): TGCGCCAGCAGCCGATCCAGTAGCACCGGGGAGCTGTTTTTT. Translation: CASSRSSSTGELFF.

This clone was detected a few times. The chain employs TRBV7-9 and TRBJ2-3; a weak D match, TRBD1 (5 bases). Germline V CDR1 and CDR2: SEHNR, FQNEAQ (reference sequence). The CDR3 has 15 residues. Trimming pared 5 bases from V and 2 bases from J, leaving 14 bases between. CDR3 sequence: CASSLRQLNTDTQYF. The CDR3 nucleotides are TGTGCCAGCAGCCTGAGACAGTTAAACACAGATACGCAGTATTTT.